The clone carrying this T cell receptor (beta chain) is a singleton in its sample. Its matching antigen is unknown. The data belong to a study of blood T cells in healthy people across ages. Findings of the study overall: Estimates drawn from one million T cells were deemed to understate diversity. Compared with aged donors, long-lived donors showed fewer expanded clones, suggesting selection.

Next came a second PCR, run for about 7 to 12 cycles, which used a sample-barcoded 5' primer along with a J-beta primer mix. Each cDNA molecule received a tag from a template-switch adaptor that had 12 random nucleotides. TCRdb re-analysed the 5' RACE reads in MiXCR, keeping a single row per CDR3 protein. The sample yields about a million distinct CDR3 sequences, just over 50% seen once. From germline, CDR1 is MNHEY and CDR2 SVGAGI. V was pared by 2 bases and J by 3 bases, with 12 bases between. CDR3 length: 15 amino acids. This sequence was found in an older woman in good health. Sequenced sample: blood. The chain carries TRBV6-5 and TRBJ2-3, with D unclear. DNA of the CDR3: TGTGCCAGCAGTTACGAAGCCCCGCCAACAGATACGCAGTATTTT. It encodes CASSYEAPPTDTQYF.